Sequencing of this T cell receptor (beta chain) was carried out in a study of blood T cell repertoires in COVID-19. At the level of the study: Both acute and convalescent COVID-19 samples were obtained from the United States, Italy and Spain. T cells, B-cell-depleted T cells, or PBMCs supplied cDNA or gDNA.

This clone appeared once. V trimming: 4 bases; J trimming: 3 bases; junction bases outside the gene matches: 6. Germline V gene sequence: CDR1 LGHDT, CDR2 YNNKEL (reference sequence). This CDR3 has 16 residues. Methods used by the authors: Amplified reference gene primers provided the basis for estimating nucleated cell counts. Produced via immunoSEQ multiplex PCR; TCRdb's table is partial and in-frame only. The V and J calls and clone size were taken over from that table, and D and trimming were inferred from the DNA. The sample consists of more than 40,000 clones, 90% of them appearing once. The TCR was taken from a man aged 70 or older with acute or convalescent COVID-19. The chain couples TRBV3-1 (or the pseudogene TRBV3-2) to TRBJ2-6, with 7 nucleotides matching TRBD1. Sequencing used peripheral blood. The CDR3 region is CASSLTGIGGANVLTF. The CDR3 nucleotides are TGTGCCAGCAGCCTGACAGGGATAGGTGGGGCCAACGTCCTGACTTTC.